Sequencing of this T cell receptor (beta chain) was carried out in a study of post-analysis software for immune sequencing data. Whole-study findings and limits: By F measure, samples from a shared preparation batch strongly co-clustered. Controls had lower frequencies than patients of four or five TRBV segments, which included TRBV5-6, TRBV5-1 and TRBV20-1.

This CDR3 comprises 16 residues. The germline V gene encodes CDR1 SGHTA and CDR2 FQGNSA. V shed 7 bases and J shed 2 bases, with 21 bases lying between them. This clonotype was counted a few times. Its antigen is not identified. Unique molecular identifiers had been added to the TCR beta cDNA libraries. Using its own MiXCR run on the PCR reads, TCRdb lists one record per CDR3 protein. Of 820,000 or so distinct CDR3 sequences listed, approximately 57% are singletons. This TCR derives from a girl aged 10 to 17 with multiple sclerosis. The chain recombines TRBV7-2 with TRBJ2-7; D could derive from TRBD1 or TRBD2 (5 bases each). The material sequenced was blood. This CDR3 is CASTLLRGEGPYEQYF. The DNA for the CDR3 is TGTGCCAGCACGCTGCTACGGGGAGAGGGGCCCTACGAGCAGTACTTC.